The 3 T cell receptor beta chains in this list originate from one sample, sequenced in a study of OX40 agonist ivuxolimab in advanced cancers. Repertoires were generated with immunoSEQ multiplex PCR, while TCRdb's copy carries only in-frame clones and drops some. The table has 92,000 or so clones, about nine tenths seen once. Sequences were derived from CD4+ or CD8+ T cells sorted from blood, sampled in a trial of the OX40 agonist ivuxolimab. The receptors derive from an adult with an advanced solid tumor such as melanoma, head and neck, liver or kidney cancer.

The chain has TRBV5-4 and TRBJ2-7; TRBD2 aligns across 9 bases. CDR3 size: 14 residues. V shed 4 bases, J shed 3 bases, and the junction held 5 bases outside the gene matches. Looked up from germline, CDR1 is SGHNT and CDR2 is YYREEE (reference sequence). CDR3 in amino acids: CASSPGTSRYEQYF. DNA of the CDR3: TGTGCCAGCAGCCCCGGGACTAGCCGCTACGAGCAGTACTTC.

V is TRBV7-8 and J is TRBJ1-1; 10 bases line up with TRBD1. The CDR3 is 15 amino acids. The V gene end was trimmed by 4 bases and the J gene end by 1 base; junction bases not matched to a gene: 3. Per the germline V gene, CDR1 is SGHVS and CDR2 is FQNEAQ. CDR3 sequence: CASSSGTGANTEAFF. As DNA, the CDR3 is TGTGCCAGCAGCTCAGGGACAGGGGCGAACACTGAAGCTTTCTTT.

This chain connects TRBV11-2 to TRBJ2-3; D unresolved. CDR1 is SGHAT and CDR2 is FQNNGV in the germline V gene. CDR3 length: 14 residues. V lost 5 bases, J lost 2 bases, and 11 bases lay in between. As DNA, the CDR3 is TGTGCCAGCAGCGTCTACGGACCCACAGATACGCAGTATTTT. Translation: CASSVYGPTDTQYF.